These T cell receptor beta chains were read from a single sample in a study of blood T cell repertoires in COVID-19. Repertoires were generated with immunoSEQ multiplex PCR, while TCRdb's copy carries only in-frame clones and drops some. Of more than 150,000 clones in the sample, about four fifths were seen once. The source material was peripheral blood. The receptors originated from a woman aged 80 or over with COVID-19, enrolled during active disease. Both conserved end residues are part of each CDR3. Clone sizes are given selectively: once, few, many, or a class where the clone is expanded.

V	J	size	CDR3
TRBV27	TRBJ1-2	.	CASSTGGISYGYTF
TRBV5-5	TRBJ1-5	.	CASSFIIGMSNQPQHF
TRBV5-6	TRBJ2-3	.	CASSYDYYTQYF
TRBV7-9	TRBJ1-1	.	CASSWGQDAEAFF
TRBV19	TRBJ2-6	.	CASSRQAGANVLTF
TRBV28	TRBJ2-7	.	CASCRFFYEQYF
TRBV19	TRBJ1-3	few	CASSIGDNTGNTIYF
TRBV9	TRBJ1-2	.	CASSVGSKGTAYGYTF
TRBV20-1	TRBJ1-1	.	CSASRPDSFNTEAFF
TRBV28	TRBJ1-2	once	CASSWRSGGRRDGYTF
TRBV9	TRBJ2-7	.	CASSVGPARGGSSYEQYF
TRBV3-1/TRBV3-2	TRBJ2-7	.	CASSQSDSSYEQYF
TRBV5-8	TRBJ2-7	.	CASSLELAVYEQYF
TRBV19	TRBJ1-1	once	CASSPVGGGVEAFF
TRBV11-3	TRBJ2-1	.	CASSFRDRGDNEQFF
TRBV11-3	TRBJ1-1	few	CASSLDPTAIEAFF
TRBV7-6	TRBJ2-7	.	CASSLSSGSEQYF